The 4 T cell receptor beta chains reported below all come from one sample, sequenced in a study of chemoradiotherapy in HPV16-positive cancers (dated by TCRdb to between 2021 and 2023). The library was made by the immunoSEQ multiplex PCR assay. This immuneACCESS table, as held by TCRdb, lists in-frame sequences with V and J called but not all clones. Of the missing ones, under half trace to an unresolved V gene in checked studies; the others have no known cause. The sample has under 950 clones on record, roughly 85% of them singletons. The ten largest clonotypes hold roughly 6% of the sample. The sample here was tumor tissue, taken from a patient who underwent chemoradiotherapy. All receptors come from a human donor with HPV-associated anogenital cancer.

The chain recombines TRBV5-1 with TRBJ2-1, with D possibly TRBD2 on 6 matching bases. The CDR3 is 19 residues long. Per the germline V gene, CDR1 is SGHRS and CDR2 is YFSETQ. Between the trimmed V and J ends, which lost 3 bases and 0 bases, there was a span of 22 bases. CDR3 sequence (DNA): TGCGCCAGCAGCTGGCGGCGAGGGGCTAGCGCCGACTCCTACAATGAGCAGTTCTTC. This translates into CASSWRRGASADSYNEQFF.

This sequence joins TRBV11-2 and TRBJ2-2; no definite D call. The CDR3 runs to 14 residues. Trimming cost V 1 base and J 1 base, with 4 bases left between them. CDR1 and CDR2 (germline): SGHAT, FQNNGV. The CDR3 DNA reads as TGTGCCAGCAGCTTAGGCCAGAACACCGGGGAGCTGTTTTTT. This translates into CASSLGQNTGELFF. Using reference TRBV11-2 and TRBJ2-2 for the parts outside the CDR3, the full variable domain is EAGVAQSPRYKIIEKRQSVAFWCNPISGHATLYWYQQILGQGPKLLIQFQNNGVVDDSQLPKDRFSAERLKGVDSTLKIQPAKLEDSAVYLCASSLGQNTGELFFGEGSRLTVL.

The chain links TRBV14 to TRBJ2-5; possibly TRBD1 for D (6 bases). Germline CDR1 is SGHDN and CDR2 is FVKESK. The V end was cut by 4 bases, the J end by 5 bases, with 11 bases between. CDR3 length: 13 residues. The CDR3 here is CASSPRGWETQYF. For the CDR3, the DNA is TGTGCCAGCAGCCCCAGGGGATGGGAGACCCAGTACTTC.

V and J are TRBV7-9 and TRBJ1-4; 9 bases fit TRBD1. V gave up 2 bases and J gave up 3 bases; unmatched junction bases: 4. The CDR3 has 16 residues. Germline V lookup: CDR1 SEHNR, CDR2 FQNEAQ (reference sequence). The CDR3 is CASSLTDRGANEKLFF. CDR3 coding DNA: TGTGCCAGCAGCTTAACCGACAGGGGGGCTAATGAAAAACTGTTTTTT.